These 26 T cell receptor beta chains originate from one sample sequenced in a study of cytomegalovirus exposure and HLA in healthy donors. It was with 60 Vbeta and 13 Jbeta primers that the PCR ran. Only in-frame clones appear in the TCRdb table, and some are missing; sequencing was by immunoSEQ multiplex PCR. This sample has some 180,000 clones, with around 76% found just once. The sequencing input was PBMCs. These receptors were obtained from a woman between 25 and 40 years old in good health and CMV-seropositive.

The rearrangement links TRBV7-3 to TRBJ2-5; maybe TRBD2 (5 bases). Germline CDR1 reads SGHTA; CDR2 reads FQGTGA. V was clipped by 2 bases and J by 5 bases, with 9 bases between them. This CDR3 has 13 residues. CDR3 sequence: CASSLSGIETQYF. Written as DNA, the CDR3 is TGTGCCAGCAGCTTATCCGGGATCGAGACCCAGTACTTC.

The rearrangement joins TRBV6-6 to TRBJ2-2; no clear D gene. The CDR3 is made up of 13 amino acids. CDR1 MNHNY and CDR2 SVGAGI come from the germline V gene (reference sequence). The ends were cut back, 6 bases at V and 3 bases at J, with 8 bases in the middle. CDR3 sequence (DNA): TGTGCCAGCAGGAGGCTCGACACCGGGGAGCTGTTTTTT. Amino acid sequence: CASRRLDTGELFF.

The chain couples TRBV6-6 to TRBJ1-5; no clear D. Trimming removed 5 bases from V and 6 bases from J, with 11 bases in between. Germline values: CDR1 MNHNY, CDR2 SVGAGI (reference sequence). This CDR3 has 13 amino acids. CDR3 residues: CASSPVVTQPQHF. The CDR3 region has the DNA TGTGCCAGCAGTCCCGTAGTCACTCAGCCCCAGCATTTT.

This clone was seen a handful of times. The chain couples TRBV4-3 to TRBJ2-2; 8 bases fit TRBD1. J lost 7 bases, V lost 2 bases, and 9 bases had no gene match. CDR3 length equals 16 residues. Germline V gene data show CDR1 as LGHNA and CDR2 as YSLEER. CDR3 residues: CASSQLDRGSGGELFF. In DNA form, the CDR3 reads TGCGCCAGCAGCCAACTTGACAGGGGCTCTGGCGGGGAGCTGTTTTTT.

The CDR3 region has the DNA TGTGCCTGGAGTGTCCTCTTCGTGAGCCAGCAGTACTTC. This encodes CAWSVLFVSQQYF. This sequence joins TRBV30 and TRBJ2-7, with D hard to call. Germline CDR1 is GTSNPN and CDR2 is SVGIG (reference sequence). Between the trimmed V and J ends, which lost 0 bases and 8 bases, there was a span of 14 bases. This CDR3 contains 13 residues.

This chain uses TRBV7-9 with TRBJ2-5; TRBD2 matches at 10 bases. The J call may be in error: the DNA end matches TRBJ2-7 better. Looked up from germline, CDR1 is SEHNR and CDR2 is FQNEAQ (reference sequence). This CDR3 has 15 amino acids. CDR3 amino acids: CASSLEISGGYEQYF. The CDR3 coding sequence is TGTGCCAGCAGCTTAGAAATTAGCGGGGGGTACGAGCAGTACTTC.

This sequence joins TRBV18 and TRBJ2-2, with 13 bases matching TRBD2. This CDR3 is 18 amino acids long. Per germline, CDR1 KGHSH and CDR2 LQKENI. Trimming cost V 6 bases and J 2 bases; bases outside gene matches: 9. CDR3 DNA: TGTGCCAGCTCGCCCCTGGGACTAGCGGGGCCTAACACCGGGGAGCTGTTTTTT. Its translation is CASSPLGLAGPNTGELFF.

The chain joins TRBV4-1 to TRBJ2-2, with unresolved D. Germline-derived CDR1 and CDR2 are MGHRA and YSYEKL. The germline V and J ends were trimmed by 5 bases and 7 bases, with 11 bases remaining between them. CDR3 length equals 13 residues. This chain's CDR3 is CASSDIDGGELFF. The DNA of the CDR3 is TGCGCCAGCAGCGATATAGATGGCGGGGAGCTGTTTTTT.

The J gene is TRBJ1-3, the V gene TRBV11-2; 8 positions agree with TRBD1. V lost 5 bases, J lost 6 bases, and 9 bases stayed unmatched. CDR3 size: 15 residues. Germline CDR1 is SGHAT and CDR2 is FQNNGV. The CDR3 is CASSRGQGMENTIYF. In nucleotides, the CDR3 is TGTGCCAGCAGCCGCGGACAGGGAATGGAAAACACCATATATTTT.

The chain combines TRBV7-4 with TRBJ1-2; D may be TRBD1 (5 bases). The germline V and J ends were trimmed by 5 bases and 4 bases, with 20 bases remaining between them. CDR3 length equals 16 residues. CDR1 and CDR2 (germline): SGHVT, SQSDAQ. CDR3 amino acids: CASSPTLENRIYGYTF. DNA for the CDR3: TGTGCCAGCAGCCCGACGCTGGAGAACAGGATCTATGGCTACACCTTC.

The J gene is TRBJ2-5, the V gene TRBV5-1, with TRBD1 identical over 7 bases. The CDR3 length is 14 residues. Trimming cost V 4 bases and J 0 bases; bases outside gene matches: 3. The germline CDR1 and CDR2 sequences are SGHRS and YFSETQ. CDR3 residues: CASSIGQDQETQYF. CDR3 nucleotide sequence: TGCGCCAGCAGCATAGGACAGGACCAAGAGACCCAGTACTTC.

For this clone: The junction departs from germline at one end; a sequencing error may be responsible. This rearrangement joins TRBV7-9 to TRBJ1-3; D is undetermined. The germline V gene has CDR1 SEHNR and CDR2 FQNEAQ (reference sequence). This CDR3 spans 16 amino acids. The CDR3 protein is CSSSLMAPYSGNTIYF. CDR3 coding DNA: TGTTCCAGCAGCTTAATGGCACCGTACTCTGGAAACACCATATATTTT. Using reference TRBV7-9 and TRBJ1-3 for the parts outside the CDR3, the full variable domain is DTGVSQNPRHKITKRGQNVTFRCDPISEHNRLYWYRQTLGQGPEFLTYFQNEAQLEKSRLLSDRFSAERPKGSFSTLEIQRTEQGDSAMYLCSSSLMAPYSGNTIYFGEGSWLTVV.

The gene calls are TRBV6-6 and TRBJ1-1, with 8 bases lining up with TRBD1. This CDR3 is built from 14 residues. V gave up 4 bases and J gave up 6 bases; unmatched junction bases: 7. The V gene's germline CDR1 is MNHNY and CDR2 SVGAGI (reference sequence). CDR3 in DNA: TGTGCCAGCAGTTCGACAGGGGAAATCCCTGAAGCTTTCTTT. Translated, it gives CASSSTGEIPEAFF.

V is TRBV30 and J is TRBJ2-6; D is undetermined. The V and J ends lost 0 bases and 4 bases respectively, with 16 bases between them. This CDR3 is built from 17 residues. Germline CDR1 reads GTSNPN; CDR2 reads SVGIG (reference sequence). CDR3: CAWSVPGRLRGANVLTF. CDR3 coding DNA: TGTGCCTGGAGTGTACCGGGTCGTCTCCGGGGGGCCAACGTCCTGACTTTC.

The J gene is TRBJ1-2, the V gene TRBV27, with D unresolved. V lost 7 bases to trimming and J lost 4 bases, with 22 bases between them. The CDR3 extends over 16 amino acids. Germline V gene lookup returns CDR1 MNHEY and CDR2 SMNVEV (reference sequence). The CDR3 bases are TGTGCCAGCACCTTGCTTCCTTTGGCAGGCTTCTATGGCTACACCTTC. It codes for CASTLLPLAGFYGYTF.

The chain has TRBV2 and TRBJ1-6; perhaps TRBD1 as D (5 bases). Germline V gene lookup returns CDR1 SNHLY and CDR2 FYNNEI. The length of the CDR3 is 13 residues. Trimming took 8 bases from V and 11 from J, leaving 16 bases between them. For the CDR3, the DNA is TGTGCCAGCCGCAGGGAGGGGAAGGCACCCCTCCACTTT. Its translation is CASRREGKAPLHF.

Comments on this clone: At one end, the junction sequence differs from germline, possibly due to a read error. Different DNA sequences within this sample yield the same CDR3. The V call is TRBV7-9, the J call TRBJ1-6; D not certain. The CDR3 spans 16 residues. CDR1 and CDR2 from the germline V gene are SEHNR and FQNEAQ (reference sequence). This chain's CDR3 is CASQRRRSSYNSPLHF. For the CDR3, the DNA is TGTGCCAGTCAGAGAAGGAGGAGCTCCTATAATTCGCCCCTCCACTTT.

The table lists this clone with a few counts. J is TRBJ2-4 and V is TRBV4-3; D gene uncertain. Trimming left V 1 base short and J 0 bases short, with 4 bases between. Germline CDR1 reads LGHNA; CDR2 reads YSLEER. This CDR3 region has 14 residues. The CDR3 DNA reads as TGCGCCAGCAGCCAAGTACTAGCCAAAAACATTCAGTACTTC. Encoded protein: CASSQVLAKNIQYF.

This chain connects TRBV5-1 to TRBJ2-5; 7 bases align to TRBD1. The germline CDR1 and CDR2 sequences are SGHRS and YFSETQ. The CDR3 is 14 residues long. V shed 7 bases and J 5 bases; nucleotides not matched to a gene: 11. The CDR3 sequence: CASAVTGVRETQYF. The DNA for the CDR3 is TGCGCCAGCGCGGTTACAGGGGTACGCGAGACCCAGTACTTC.

This sequence joins TRBV5-1 and TRBJ2-7, with 9 bases aligning to TRBD2. The CDR3 spans 15 residues. Trimming cost V 4 bases and J 1 base; bases outside gene matches: 6. Germline V gene sequence: CDR1 SGHRS, CDR2 YFSETQ. In DNA, the CDR3 is TGCGCCAGCAGCCCGGTTGCGGGGGGGTCCTACGAGCAGTACTTC. Protein product: CASSPVAGGSYEQYF.

The V and J genes are TRBV30 and TRBJ2-3, with TRBD2 identical over 8 bases. This CDR3 has 14 residues. V was pared by 4 bases and J by 1 base, with 4 bases of the junction left unmatched. CDR1 GTSNPN and CDR2 SVGIG come from the germline V gene (reference sequence). The CDR3 DNA follows: TGTGCCTGGAAATTGCGGGGGGGCACAGATACGCAGTATTTT. The encoded protein is CAWKLRGGTDTQYF.

The chain links TRBV9 to TRBJ2-5, with 12 bases aligning to TRBD1. This CDR3 is built from 16 residues. Germline values: CDR1 SGDLS, CDR2 YYNGEE. V lost 3 bases and J lost 5; bases outside the gene matches: 8. DNA for the CDR3: TGTGCCAGCAGCGCTGCCGGGACAGGGGGCCCGGAGACCCAGTACTTC. Residues: CASSAAGTGGPETQYF.

DNA of the CDR3: TGTGCCAGCAGCTTAGATCGGGTCAGTCTCTCTGGAAACACCATATATTTT. Its protein product is CASSLDRVSLSGNTIYF. V and J are TRBV11-2 and TRBJ1-3, with unresolved D. Trimming cost V 0 bases and J 0 bases, with 12 bases left between them. Germline V gene lookup returns CDR1 SGHAT and CDR2 FQNNGV. This CDR3 region has 17 residues.

This chain links TRBV18 with TRBJ1-1, with D hard to call. The germline V and J ends were trimmed by 4 bases and 1 base, with 7 bases remaining between them. CDR3 length: 13 amino acids. CDR1 is KGHSH and CDR2 is LQKENI in the germline V gene. Here the CDR3 reads CASSRDKNTEAFF. The CDR3 DNA is TGTGCCAGCTCACGAGACAAGAACACTGAAGCTTTCTTT.

The chain carries TRBV27 and TRBJ2-2, with 7 positions matching TRBD2. CDR1 MNHEY and CDR2 SMNVEV come from the germline V gene (reference sequence). The junction had 2 bases not matched to a gene; V was cut back by 6 bases and J by 1 base. The CDR3 has 14 residues. Written as DNA, the CDR3 is TGTGCCAGCAGGGCTAGCGGGAACACCGGGGAGCTGTTTTTT. Residues: CASRASGNTGELFF.

This chain connects TRBV9 to TRBJ1-4, with a tentative D call TRBD1 (6 bases). The germline V and J ends were trimmed by 0 bases and 8 bases, with 14 bases remaining between them. This CDR3 spans 15 amino acids. Germline loops: CDR1 SGDLS, CDR2 YYNGEE. The CDR3 DNA is TGTGCCAGCAGCGTAGGGCAGGGGCTGAGGGAAAAACTGTTTTTT. Translation gives CASSVGQGLREKLFF.